The 9 T cell receptor beta chains presented below share a single source sample, sequenced in a study of cytomegalovirus exposure and HLA in healthy donors. The PCR used 60 Vbeta and 13 Jbeta primers. Libraries were prepared by immunoSEQ multiplex PCR; TCRdb keeps only in-frame clonotypes and omits some of them. The table records 140,000 or so clones, around 75% of them present only once. Sequencing was done on a sample of PBMCs. Every receptor here comes from a young woman in good health and CMV-seronegative.

The chain carries TRBV18 and TRBJ1-1; TRBD1 agrees at 9 bases. With V trimmed by 4 bases and J by 4 bases, 7 bases remained unmatched. The germline CDR1 and CDR2 sequences are KGHSH and LQKENI. There are 15 residues in the CDR3. CDR3 residues: CASSQRTGDATEAFF. The CDR3 coding sequence is TGTGCCAGCTCACAGCGGACAGGGGACGCCACTGAAGCTTTCTTT.

The chain uses TRBV9 and TRBJ1-3; TRBD1 agrees at 8 bases. This CDR3 is built from 13 residues. The V and J ends lost 6 bases and 7 bases, in that order; junction bases with no gene match: 6. The germline CDR1 and CDR2 sequences are SGDLS and YYNGEE. The chain's CDR3 is CASKAGGANTIYF. For the CDR3, the DNA is TGTGCCAGCAAGGCAGGGGGCGCGAACACCATATATTTT.

The chain combines TRBV7-9 with TRBJ1-2; D gene unclear. The ends were cut back, 2 bases at V and 5 bases at J, with 12 bases in the middle. Looked up from germline, CDR1 is SEHNR and CDR2 is FQNEAQ (reference sequence). The CDR3 covers 14 residues. In nucleotides, the CDR3 is TGTGCCAGCAGCTTATCGGGTTTATCGTATGGCTACACCTTC. The encoded protein is CASSLSGLSYGYTF.

The rearrangement links TRBV5-6 to TRBJ2-7; D perhaps matches TRBD2 (5 bases). This CDR3 has 14 amino acids. Trimming removed 0 bases at V and 6 bases at J, with 13 bases between. Per germline, CDR1 SGHDT and CDR2 YYEEEE. The CDR3 sequence: CASSLGTGWGEQYF. CDR3 bases: TGTGCCAGCAGCTTGGGTACGGGATGGGGCGAGCAGTACTTC.

This CDR3 reads CASSLTSGYPYEQYF. The CDR3 DNA is TGCGCCAGCAGCCTGACTAGCGGGTACCCCTACGAGCAGTACTTC. The V and J genes are TRBV4-1 and TRBJ2-5, with 10 bases aligning to TRBD2. The J call may not be correct, given that the DNA end is closer to TRBJ2-7. The CDR3 spans 15 residues. Germline values: CDR1 MGHRA, CDR2 YSYEKL.

The chain carries TRBV2 and TRBJ1-2, with D possibly being TRBD1 (6 bases). The CDR3 is 14 amino acids. V shed 1 base and J shed 8 bases, with 14 bases lying between them. Germline-derived CDR1 and CDR2 are SNHLY and FYNNEI. CDR3 region: CASSEEDSYDGYTF. In nucleotides, the CDR3 is TGTGCCAGCAGTGAAGAGGACAGTTATGACGGCTACACCTTC.

The chain couples TRBV10-2 to TRBJ1-6; D possibly corresponds to TRBD1 (6 bases). Looked up from germline, CDR1 is WSHSY and CDR2 is SAAADI. With 2 bases removed from V and 7 bases from J, the gap between germline ends came to 9 bases. The CDR3 sequence is 14 residues long. The CDR3 is CASSEQQGNSPLHF. In DNA, the CDR3 is TGCGCCAGCAGTGAGCAACAGGGAAATTCACCCCTCCACTTT.

The gene calls are TRBV28 and TRBJ1-1; the D is unclear. Germline-derived CDR1 and CDR2 are MDHEN and SYDVKM. Trimming shortened V by 5 bases and J by 4 bases, and 14 bases separated the two germline ends. This CDR3 is built from 14 residues. CDR3 sequence reads: CASSTPSRITEAFF. The CDR3 DNA reads TGTGCCAGCAGTACGCCAAGCAGGATCACTGAAGCTTTCTTT.

This chain uses TRBV5-8 with TRBJ2-3; the match to TRBD2 covers 9 bases. This CDR3 is 19 amino acids long. Trimming took 0 bases from V and 2 from J; bases not matched to a gene: 13. Germline lookup yields CDR1 SGHTS and CDR2 YDEGEE. CDR3: CASSLGGSGGPDITDTQYF. DNA of the CDR3: TGTGCCAGCAGCTTGGGGGGTAGCGGGGGACCCGACATCACAGATACGCAGTATTTT.